The 16 T cell receptor beta chains given below trace back to one sample, sequenced in a study of vaccination and CD4 T cells after COVID-19. Sequencing of DNA taken from cultured CD4+ T cells relied on the Oncomine TCR Beta short-read assay. One entry per CDR3 protein results from TCRdb running MiXCR on the PCR reads. The sample carries around 19,000 distinct CDR3 sequences, just under 30% recorded once. Their specific antigens are unknown. Treatment noted: approximately 9-day PBMC culture with coronavirus spike peptide pools or control peptides (ViraFEST assay). Sequencing was carried out using cultured CD4+ T cells from blood. The receptors were sampled from a human donor with COVID-19.

The CDR3 sequence: CASSANRGRNTEAFF. CDR3 in DNA: TGTGCCAGCAGCGCCAACAGGGGTCGGAACACTGAAGCTTTCTTT. The V gene is TRBV7-9, the J gene TRBJ1-1, with 7 bases matching TRBD1. V gave up 5 bases and J gave up 1 base; unmatched junction bases: 7. This CDR3 contains 15 residues. Germline CDR1 SEHNR, CDR2 FQNEAQ (reference sequence).

V is TRBV7-2 and J is TRBJ2-2; TRBD1 might be the D (6 bases). Germline V gene data show CDR1 as SGHTA and CDR2 as FQGNSA. The CDR3 contains 15 residues. V was clipped by 5 bases and J by 5 bases, with 15 bases between them. CDR3 sequence (DNA): TGTGCCAGCAGCCCGTCAGGGGCCGGAACCGGGGAGCTGTTTTTT. This sequence encodes CASSPSGAGTGELFF.

In its sample, this clonotype was seen a few times. V usage is TRBV2 and J usage is TRBJ1-6; the D is unclear. V lost 7 bases and J 0 bases, leaving 4 bases between the germline ends. The length of the CDR3 is 13 residues. Germline V gene sequence: CDR1 SNHLY, CDR2 FYNNEI. The DNA of the CDR3 is TGTGCCAGCAAAAGCTCCTATAATTCACCCCTCCACTTT. Translated, it gives CASKSSYNSPLHF.

J is TRBJ1-5 and V is TRBV20-1; 7 nucleotides line up with TRBD1. The CDR3 extends over 11 amino acids. After removal of 6 bases from V and 6 bases from J, the junction contained 2 bases not matched to a gene. CDR1 DFQATT and CDR2 SNEGSKA come from the germline V gene (reference sequence). The CDR3 DNA follows: TGCAGTGCCCAGGGGGGTCAGCCCCAGCATTTT. It is translated as CSAQGGQPQHF.

This clonotype was counted between two and nine times. This chain connects TRBV12-3 or TRBV12-4 to TRBJ1-1, with D hard to call. V was clipped by 5 bases and J by 1 base, with 8 bases between them. This CDR3 has 13 residues. Here the CDR3 reads CASSPDTNTEAFF. The DNA for the CDR3 is TGTGCCAGCAGTCCCGACACGAACACTGAAGCTTTCTTT.

This clonotype was picked up a small number of times. The V call is TRBV6-4, the J call TRBJ1-1; D is possibly TRBD1 (5 bases). Germline V lookup: CDR1 MRHNA, CDR2 SNTAGT. Trimming left V 9 bases short and J 4 bases short, with 18 bases between. The CDR3 loop spans 14 amino acids. CDR3 coding DNA: TGTGCCAGTAGACAGTTCCCCCGGCGCACTGAAGCTTTCTTT. It is translated as CASRQFPRRTEAFF.

This clonotype was counted once. This chain links TRBV18 with TRBJ1-5, with TRBD1 identical over 7 bases. Germline CDR1 is KGHSH and CDR2 is LQKENI. Trimming cost V 3 bases and J 3 bases; bases outside gene matches: 2. The CDR3 covers 14 residues. The CDR3 sequence: CASSPGTANQPQHF. The CDR3 DNA is TGTGCCAGCTCACCCGGGACAGCCAATCAGCCCCAGCATTTT.

This clonotype is termed medium-sized (0.01 to 0.1%). The CDR3, as DNA: TGTGCCAGCAGCCGTCGGGTTAGCGGGGGGCTCACAGATACGCAGTATTTT. As protein: CASSRRVSGGLTDTQYF. The gene calls are TRBV7-2 and TRBJ2-3; 10 bases are a match to TRBD2. The CDR3 sequence is 17 residues long. Germline CDR1 is SGHTA and CDR2 is FQGNSA. V lost 5 bases to trimming and J lost 2 bases; unmatched junction nucleotides: 10.

About this clonotype itself: A much larger clonotype is one base distant, so this may be a read error. V usage is TRBV20-1 and J usage is TRBJ1-6; 8 nucleotides match TRBD1. CDR3 length equals 15 residues. Germline CDR1 and CDR2: DFQATT and SNEGSKA (reference sequence). CDR3 amino acids: CCARGAQGAFSPLHF. DNA for the CDR3: TGCTGTGCTAGAGGTGCTCAGGGGGCGTTTTCACCCCTCCACTTT.

This clonotype was recorded a few times. The chain links TRBV18 to TRBJ1-5; no clear D gene. Trimming took 3 bases from V and 9 from J, leaving 9 bases between them. The CDR3 has 12 amino acids. Looked up from germline, CDR1 is KGHSH and CDR2 is LQKENI. CDR3 amino acids: CASSPPGGPQHF. The DNA of the CDR3 is TGTGCCAGCTCACCTCCAGGTGGGCCCCAGCATTTT.

This clonotype has only a few counts. The chain combines TRBV15 with TRBJ1-3; D is unresolved. Germline values: CDR1 LNHNV, CDR2 YYDKDF (reference sequence). V shed 1 base and J shed 0 bases, with 4 bases lying between them. The CDR3 totals 14 residues. The CDR3 spells CATSRGGSGNTIYF. The DNA of the CDR3 is TGTGCCACCAGCAGAGGCGGCTCTGGAAACACCATATATTTT.

V is TRBV11-3 and J is TRBJ1-2; TRBD1 matches at 9 bases. V lost 4 bases to trimming and J lost 10 bases; unmatched junction nucleotides: 13. Germline V gene sequence: CDR1 SGHNT, CDR2 YENEEA. This CDR3 contains 15 residues. The CDR3 spells CASSSPVTGTGNYTF. As DNA, the CDR3 is TGTGCCAGCAGCTCACCAGTAACCGGGACAGGGAACTACACCTTC.

Relative to its sample, this clonotype is medium-sized. The chain has TRBV28 and TRBJ1-2; 10 bases map to TRBD1. With 3 bases clipped from V and 4 bases from J, the junction kept 5 bases outside the gene matches. Germline-derived CDR1 and CDR2 are MDHEN and SYDVKM. This CDR3 is 15 amino acids long. CDR3 loop: CASSLRDRGVYGYTF. CDR3 sequence (DNA): TGTGCCAGCAGTTTGAGGGACAGGGGAGTCTATGGCTACACCTTC.

The chain recombines TRBV6-2 or TRBV6-3 with TRBJ1-3; D unresolved. Germline loops: CDR1 MNHEY, CDR2 SVGEGT. This CDR3 contains 17 residues. Trimming shortened V by 3 bases and J by 2 bases, and 17 bases separated the two germline ends. CDR3 DNA: TGTGCCAGCAGTTATCCCGTTGGAGGGATGCCTGGAAACACCATATATTTT. This sequence encodes CASSYPVGGMPGNTIYF.

The chain employs TRBV10-3 and TRBJ2-2, with 7 bases fitting TRBD1. CDR3 length: 16 amino acids. Germline trimming cut 2 bases from V and 5 bases from J; bases unmatched to any gene: 8. The germline V gene has CDR1 ENHRY and CDR2 SYGVKD. The CDR3 here is CAISERQGEGTGELFF. DNA for the CDR3: TGTGCCATCAGTGAGAGGCAGGGGGAAGGTACCGGGGAGCTGTTTTTT.

This clonotype was counted between two and nine times. V usage is TRBV7-9 and J usage is TRBJ1-2; no clear D gene. V was shortened by 0 bases and J by 4 bases, with 6 bases between the two germline ends. The CDR3 loop spans 13 amino acids. From germline, CDR1 is SEHNR and CDR2 FQNEAQ (reference sequence). Written as DNA, the CDR3 is TGTGCCAGCAGCTTAGCGCTAAGCTATGGCTACACCTTC. Its protein product is CASSLALSYGYTF.